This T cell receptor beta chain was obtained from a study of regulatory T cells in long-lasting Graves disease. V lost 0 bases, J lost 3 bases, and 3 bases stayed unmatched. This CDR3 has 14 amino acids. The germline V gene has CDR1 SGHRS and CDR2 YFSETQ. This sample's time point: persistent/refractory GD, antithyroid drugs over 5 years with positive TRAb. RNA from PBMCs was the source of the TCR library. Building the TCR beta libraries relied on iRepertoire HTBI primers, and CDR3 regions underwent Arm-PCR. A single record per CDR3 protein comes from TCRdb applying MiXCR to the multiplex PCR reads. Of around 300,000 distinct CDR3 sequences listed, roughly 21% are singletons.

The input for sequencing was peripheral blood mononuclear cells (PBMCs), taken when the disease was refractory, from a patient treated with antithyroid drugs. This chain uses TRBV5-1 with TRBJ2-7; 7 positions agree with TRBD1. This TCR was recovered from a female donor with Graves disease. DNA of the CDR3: TGCGCCAGCAGCTTGGAGACAGGGATCTACGAGCAGTACTTC. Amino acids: CASSLETGIYEQYF.